This TCR beta chain was profiled in a study of CD8 T cells in ankylosing spondylitis. Study-wide findings and caveats: Reported data indicate significant enrichment of disease-linked clones within matched ankylosing spondylitis synovial fluid. It appeared that ankylosing spondylitis blood was characterized by a TCR beta motif of fewer than 10 highly homologous variants. Earlier work had already found some motif variants in reactive arthritis synovial fluid and blood.

This CDR3 has 15 amino acids. The V end lost 5 bases, the J end lost 9 bases, and 19 bases lay between the germline ends. The germline gives CDR1 SGHVS, CDR2 FQNEAQ. This clonotype appeared many times. As yet, its antigen is unknown. Each CDR3 protein gets one entry after TCRdb re-called the 5' RACE reads with MiXCR. Of about 460,000 distinct CDR3 sequences in the sample, approximately 5.3% were seen once. The specimen sequenced was blood, either unsorted or a sorted T cell fraction (not recorded which). The chain couples TRBV7-8 to TRBJ2-2, with TRBD1 as a possible D gene (6 bases). The source is a male donor with ankylosing spondylitis. Here the CDR3 DNA reads TGTGCCAGCAGCCCAGACAGGTTAAGGGTTTGGGAGCTGTTTTTT. Its translation: CASSPDRLRVWELFF.